This T cell receptor (beta chain) is from a study of shared clonotypes between healthy human individuals. Study-level findings and limits: It was the non-shared clonotypes that had lower generation probabilities than clonotypes shared by all four donors. Represented genetic and exposure-history diversity was restricted by having few donors.

Deep level was the assay's run setting. The table came from immunoSEQ multiplex PCR; TCRdb's copy has only in-frame clones and leaves some out. The repertoire holds some 2.1 million clones, about 95% seen once, with 0.9% to 1.4% in the top ten. Details on this clone: Antigen: not known.

It was CD45RO-negative cells, positively selected for CCR7, that made up naive CD8 cells, with terminally differentiated effector memory CD45RA+ cells excluded. The sample comprised naive CD8+ T cells sorted from blood. The source of this sequence is a man aged 18 to 29 in good health.

CDR3 DNA sequence: TGTGCCAGCAGCTGGGACGGGAACACTGAAGCTTTCTTT. Translated: CASSWDGNTEAFF. This chain links TRBV2 with TRBJ1-1, with D perhaps TRBD1 (5 bases). The germline gives CDR1 SNHLY, CDR2 FYNNEI. The ends were cut back, 6 bases at V and 1 base at J, with 9 bases in the middle. The CDR3 is 13 residues long.